A single TCR beta chain is shown here with its context. The antigen this receptor binds is unknown. Qualities for individual bases were not recorded, and no much larger clone is one base off. These data belong to a study of cytomegalovirus exposure and HLA in healthy donors listed by TCRdb under 2017. About the investigation overall: According to a later analysis, the 120 or so validation repertoires were produced on the same platform as the roughly 720 repertoires of the first cohort. The study aimed to test whether signatures of past pathogen exposure could be identified by cataloging public T cell receptors. To predict cytomegalovirus infection status, the study brought together high-throughput TCR immunosequencing, statistical association of individual TCRs with disease status, and machine learning. Along with the approximately 700-subject first cohort, a separate validation cohort of over a hundred different subjects was used. Results and caveats for the whole study, not just this receptor: A later analysis found that TCRs clustered in the first cohort also tended to co-occur in the 100 to 150 validation repertoires, with 94% of cluster scores above 0. The classifier was reported to diagnose cytomegalovirus status with high specificity and sensitivity in both the original and validation cohorts. Across donors, most TCR sequences were observed very rarely, whereas some public TCRs were present in many individuals. A later analysis lacked HLA typing for the validation cohort, so it scored co-occurrence in that cohort across all 120 or so repertoires. According to the authors, the approach could potentially be generalized to other disease states and immunological phenotypes. The study gave a list of under 200 TCR beta chains associated with cytomegalovirus. A few of the identified cytomegalovirus-associated TCR beta chains were confirmed in vitro to be specific for cytomegalovirus antigens.

The cysteine opens and the phenylalanine closes a CDR3 of 15 amino acids. Left in the record is the CDR3 DNA by itself, 45 bases read in frame from the first base. The germline V gene encodes CDR1 SGHAT and CDR2 FQNNGV. Germline trimming: 2 bases from V, 4 bases from J; junction bases outside gene matches: 3. Separate from the roughly 660-subject first cohort, the validation cohort of 95 to 150 subjects was the group to which the donors belonged. The library was produced with the immunoSEQ multiplex PCR assay. The study's processing was this. To diagnose cytomegalovirus status from the catalog of TCR beta chain sequences, a statistical classification framework was built. Imported from immuneACCESS, the table was reduced by TCRdb to in-frame sequences with V and J called. These copies leave out some clones; in studies compared against another copy, an unresolved V gene accounts for under half, and the cause of the remainder is not known. Clonal size and the V and J genes are those of that table, whereas D and trimming came from the DNA. The sample includes roughly 45,000 clones, with 80% to 95% observed a single time. The top ten hold 5.6% of the sample.

The clonotype comes from a man aged 18-30 years in good health and CMV-seronegative. Sample: PBMCs. Rearrangement joined TRBV11-2 to TRBJ2-5, with 11 bases matching TRBD2. The CDR3 here reads CASSLTSGSGETQYF. The sequence in DNA is TGTGCCAGCAGCTTAACTAGCGGGAGTGGAGAGACCCAGTACTTC.